The sequence of this T cell receptor (beta chain) was determined in a study of blood T cell repertoires in COVID-19. As for the study in general: There were acute and convalescent COVID-19 samples, and they came from the United States, Italy and Spain.

CDR3 size: 12 residues. V was clipped by 10 bases and J by 8 bases; unmatched bases: 8. Looked up from germline, CDR1 is SGHVS and CDR2 is FQNEAQ. Original processing notes: Estimated nucleated cell counts came from reference gene primer amplification. The data were produced by immunoSEQ multiplex PCR, yet TCRdb's version contains in-frame clones alone and is incomplete. The V and J calls and clone size come from that table; D and trimming were worked out from the DNA. The sample shows roughly 300,000 clones, roughly 85% of them seen only once. V gene TRBV7-8 combines with J gene TRBJ2-1, with TRBD2 identical over 7 bases. Sequenced: peripheral blood. The sequence came from a human donor in a cohort sampled during active COVID-19. CDR3: CAIGTTFDEQFF. In nucleotides, the CDR3 is TGTGCCATCGGGACTACCTTCGATGAGCAGTTCTTC.